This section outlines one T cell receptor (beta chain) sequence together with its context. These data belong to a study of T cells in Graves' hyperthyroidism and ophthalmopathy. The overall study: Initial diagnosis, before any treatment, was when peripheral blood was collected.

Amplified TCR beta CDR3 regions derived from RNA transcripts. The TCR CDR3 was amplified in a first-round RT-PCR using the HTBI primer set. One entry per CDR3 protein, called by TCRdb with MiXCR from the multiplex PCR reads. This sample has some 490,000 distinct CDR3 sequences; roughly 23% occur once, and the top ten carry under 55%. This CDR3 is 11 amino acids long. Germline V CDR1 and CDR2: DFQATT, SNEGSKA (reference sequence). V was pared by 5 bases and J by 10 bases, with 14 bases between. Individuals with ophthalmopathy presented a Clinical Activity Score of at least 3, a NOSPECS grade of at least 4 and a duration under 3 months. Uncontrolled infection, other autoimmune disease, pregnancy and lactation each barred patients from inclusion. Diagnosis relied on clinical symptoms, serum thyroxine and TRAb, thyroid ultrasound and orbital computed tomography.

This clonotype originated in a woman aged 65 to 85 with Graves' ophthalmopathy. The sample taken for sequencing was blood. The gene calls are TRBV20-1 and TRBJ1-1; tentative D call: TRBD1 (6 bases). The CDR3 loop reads CSADNRDRAFF. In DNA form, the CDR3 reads TGCAGTGCTGACAACAGGGATCGAGCTTTCTTT.